This T cell receptor beta chain is drawn from a study of CD8+ T cells in alopecia areata. Study-wide context: Among treated patients, oral tofacitinib was administered at 5 to 10 mg twice daily. People stayed on tofacitinib for 6 to 18 months, then stopped the drug for 6 months.

cDNA reverse transcribed from extracted RNA served as the sequencing template. Clones were read by immunoSEQ multiplex PCR, and TCRdb kept only the in-frame ones, dropping some. The sample includes 150,000 to 200,000 clones, just under 60% of them seen just once. This CDR3 has 14 amino acids. Trimming took 0 bases from V and 5 from J; bases not matched to a gene: 3. From germline, CDR1 is MNHEY and CDR2 SVGAGI. Researchers gathered lesional scalp punch biopsies and peripheral blood from patients with alopecia areata. Sequenced here: CD4+ T cells sorted from blood, sampled at week 0. The chain is built from TRBV6-5 and TRBJ2-5, with 7 bases fitting TRBD2. The receptor was isolated from a human donor with alopecia areata. The CDR3 sequence is CASSYSKGGETQYF. Here the CDR3 DNA reads TGTGCCAGCAGTTACTCCAAGGGAGGGGAGACCCAGTACTTC.